This is a list of T cell receptor beta chains from one sample in a study of regulatory T cells in long-lasting Graves disease. TCRdb re-analysed the multiplex PCR reads in MiXCR, keeping a single row per CDR3 protein. The sample carries hundreds of thousands of distinct CDR3 sequences, around 15% recorded once. The sample was also reused in another study, on T cells in Graves' hyperthyroidism and ophthalmopathy.

The starting material was peripheral blood mononuclear cells (PBMCs), obtained at new diagnosis, from a patient treated with antithyroid drugs. These receptor sequences come from a woman under 40 with Graves disease. CDR3s include the opening cysteine and the closing phenylalanine or tryptophan. D genes are given only for firm matches. Some rows have no size entry. The others give once, few or many, or a class for an expanded clone.

j_gene | d_gene | v_gene | abundance | CDR3nt | CDR3aa
TRBJ1-1 | - | TRBV5-6 | - | TGTGCCAGTTCCCGGCCCGAATACACTGAAGCTTTCTTT | CASSRPEYTEAFF
TRBJ1-5 | TRBD1 | TRBV19 | few | TGTGCCAGTATTAGTTACGCTGGGACAGGGAATCAGCCCCAGCATTTT | CASISYAGTGNQPQHF
TRBJ2-5 | - | TRBV15 | few | TGTGCCACCAGCAGAGATAGCCGGGAGACCCAGTACTTC | CATSRDSRETQYF
TRBJ1-4 | - | TRBV7-9 | many | TGTGCCAGCAGCTTAGGGTCTAGTGAAAAACTGTTTTTT | CASSLGSSEKLFF
TRBJ2-3 | TRBD2 | TRBV7-2 | - | TGTGCCAGCAGCCCTAGCGGTGCTACGCAGTATTTT | CASSPSGATQYF
TRBJ2-3 | - | TRBV7-3 | - | TGTGCCAGCAGCTTAGGGTCGGGACCCCCCACAGATACGCAGTATTTT | CASSLGSGPPTDTQYF
TRBJ1-6 | - | TRBV6-5 | few | TGTGCCAGCAGTTTGGGGGGTACATCACCCCTCCACTTT | CASSLGGTSPLHF
TRBJ2-3 | TRBD2 | TRBV20-1 | few | TGCAGTGCTACTCGGACTAGCGAAGTTATTGCAGATACGCAGTATTTT | CSATRTSEVIADTQYF
TRBJ1-2 | - | TRBV30 | many | TGTGCCTGGACCCGTATAGCTAACTATGGCTACACCTTC | CAWTRIANYGYTF
TRBJ2-1 | - | TRBV20-1 | - | TGCAGTGCTAGACGGGACGGTAGAAATGAGCAGTTCTTC | CSARRDGRNEQFF
TRBJ1-2 | - | TRBV12-3/TRBV12-4 | once | TGTGCCAACAGTTCAGGGCCGCGTATCTATGGCTACACCTTC | CANSSGPRIYGYTF
TRBJ1-5 | - | TRBV12-3/TRBV12-4 | many | TGTGCCAGCAGTTTTGGGGGTAGCGCTCAGCCCCAGCATTTT | CASSFGGSAQPQHF
TRBJ2-1 | TRBD2 | TRBV6-5 | many | TGTGCCAGCAGTTACGGACTAGCGGGACTTAGTGAGCAGTTCTTC | CASSYGLAGLSEQFF
TRBJ2-1 | TRBD2 | TRBV2 | many | TGTGCCAGCAGTGAAGCGCCTAGCGGCTCCTACAATGAGCAGTTCTTC | CASSEAPSGSYNEQFF
TRBJ2-4 | - | TRBV6-1 | few | TGTGCCAGCGCCCAGGGAATAGTCAAAAACATTCAGTACTTC | CASAQGIVKNIQYF
TRBJ2-1 | - | TRBV3-1 | few | TGTGCCAGCAGCCCTGAGGACTCCTACAATGAGCAGTTCTTC | CASSPEDSYNEQFF
TRBJ2-7 | TRBD2 | TRBV2 | once | TGTGCCAGCAGCCGCAAACCGGGACTAGCGGGGTACGAGCAGTACTTC | CASSRKPGLAGYEQYF
TRBJ2-5 | - | TRBV7-3 | many | TGTGCCAGCAGCGACGGGTCAGGGGGGGCGAAGACCCAGTACTTC | CASSDGSGGAKTQYF
TRBJ1-3 | - | TRBV6-5 | - | TGTGCCAGCAGTTTGACAGGTTACCGAAACACCATATATTTT | CASSLTGYRNTIYF
TRBJ2-7 | TRBD2 | TRBV20-1 | - | TGCAGTGCTAGGAGGGGACTAGCGCCACTCTCCTACGAGCAGTACTTC | CSARRGLAPLSYEQYF
TRBJ1-6 | - | TRBV7-9 | - | TGTGCAGGACCCCCTGACGCGAGCTCCTATAATTCACCCCTCCACTTT | CAGPPDASSYNSPLHF
TRBJ2-5 | TRBD2 | TRBV11-2 | many | TGTGCCAGCAGCTCCATAAGACTAGCGGGATCAACCCAGTACTTC | CASSSIRLAGSTQYF
TRBJ1-2 | - | TRBV5-5 | - | TGTGCCAGCAGCTTGGGGCGGGGGCTTGGGTATGGCTACACCTTC | CASSLGRGLGYGYTF
TRBJ2-5 | - | TRBV18 | - | TGTGCCAGCTCACCAGTTGGGGGGCTCGGAAAGACCCAGTACTTC | CASSPVGGLGKTQYF
TRBJ1-3 | - | TRBV20-1 | few | TGCAGTGCTAGGGTCGAGGGGTGGAACACCATATATTTT | CSARVEGWNTIYF
TRBJ1-4 | - | TRBV12-3/TRBV12-4 | - | TGTGCCAGCAGTTTATGGGGGATTGGGGAACTGTTTTTT | CASSLWGIGELFF
TRBJ2-7 | - | TRBV12-3/TRBV12-4 | many | TGTGCCAGCAGTACGGGCCTCTTTGTCGAGCAGTACTTC | CASSTGLFVEQYF
TRBJ2-1 | - | TRBV12-3/TRBV12-4 | many | TGTGCCAGCAGTTTAGCGGCCGGGACAGAGCAGTTCTTC | CASSLAAGTEQFF
TRBJ1-1 | - | TRBV5-1 | many | TGTGCCAGCAGCTTGGCGCCGGACCTGAACACTGAAGCTTTCTTT | CASSLAPDLNTEAFF
TRBJ1-1 | - | TRBV11-2 | many | TGTGCCAGCAGCGGCCCCGGGTCCCCTTACACTGAAGCTTTCTTT | CASSGPGSPYTEAFF
TRBJ2-7 | - | TRBV7-8 | many | TGTGCCAGCAGCTTAGGATCTGGGGCGCACGAGCAGTACTTC | CASSLGSGAHEQYF
TRBJ2-7 | - | TRBV7-9 | - | TGTGCCAGCAGCACTGGGAGCCAAGGGCAGTACTTC | CASSTGSQGQYF
TRBJ2-1 | TRBD2 | TRBV6-2/TRBV6-3 | many | TGTGCCAGCAGTTACCGAGCGGGAGAATACAATGAGCAGTTCTTC | CASSYRAGEYNEQFF
TRBJ2-1 | TRBD2 | TRBV5-1 | few | TGCGCCAGCAGCTTGGCCCCTAGCGGGAGTGGCGATGAGCAGTTCTTC | CASSLAPSGSGDEQFF
TRBJ2-7 | TRBD2 | TRBV7-2 | many | TGTGCCAGCAGCACACAACTAGCGGGAGGGTACGAGCAGTACTTC | CASSTQLAGGYEQYF
TRBJ2-1 | - | TRBV29-1 | few | TGCAGCGTTGCTGGACAGAAGTTCAATGAGCAGTTCTTC | CSVAGQKFNEQFF
TRBJ2-7 | TRBD2 | TRBV20-1 | few | TGCAGTGCGATCTCTCCTGGGACTAGCGGGATAATCTCCTACGAGCAGTACTTC | CSAISPGTSGIISYEQYF
TRBJ2-7 | - | TRBV12-5 | few | TGTGCTAGTGGTTTGGTCACAGGTGGCCTCTTCCACGAGCAGTACTTC | CASGLVTGGLFHEQYF
TRBJ1-2 | TRBD1 | TRBV6-1 | - | TGTGCCCTAGGGACAGCCAATGGCTACACCTTC | CALGTANGYTF
TRBJ2-2 | TRBD1 | TRBV5-1 | few | TGCGCCAGCAGCTTGACAGGGGCCTTAAGGGGGGAGCTGTTTTTT | CASSLTGALRGELFF
TRBJ2-5 | TRBD2 | TRBV12-3/TRBV12-4 | many | TGTGCCAGCAGTTTTCGACTAGCGGATCAAGAGACCCAGTACTTC | CASSFRLADQETQYF
TRBJ1-1 | - | TRBV20-1 | many | TGCAGTGCTAGAGGGTCCGGTGGAGGGGTGAACACTGAAGCTTTCTTT | CSARGSGGGVNTEAFF
TRBJ1-5 | - | TRBV6-5 | many | TGTGCCAGCAGTTATTCTAGCAATCAGCCCCAGCATTTT | CASSYSSNQPQHF
TRBJ2-4 | - | TRBV7-9 | - | TGTGCCAGCAGCTTAGCGCAGGGCCTTCAGTACTTC | CASSLAQGLQYF
TRBJ2-3 | - | TRBV28 | many | TGTGCCAGCAGTTTATTCGGGACCGTAAAAACCACAGATACGCAGTATTTT | CASSLFGTVKTTDTQYF
TRBJ1-2 | TRBD1 | TRBV27 | many | TGTGCCAGCAGACCTTCAGGGGGGTCCGGCGGCTACACCTTC | CASRPSGGSGGYTF